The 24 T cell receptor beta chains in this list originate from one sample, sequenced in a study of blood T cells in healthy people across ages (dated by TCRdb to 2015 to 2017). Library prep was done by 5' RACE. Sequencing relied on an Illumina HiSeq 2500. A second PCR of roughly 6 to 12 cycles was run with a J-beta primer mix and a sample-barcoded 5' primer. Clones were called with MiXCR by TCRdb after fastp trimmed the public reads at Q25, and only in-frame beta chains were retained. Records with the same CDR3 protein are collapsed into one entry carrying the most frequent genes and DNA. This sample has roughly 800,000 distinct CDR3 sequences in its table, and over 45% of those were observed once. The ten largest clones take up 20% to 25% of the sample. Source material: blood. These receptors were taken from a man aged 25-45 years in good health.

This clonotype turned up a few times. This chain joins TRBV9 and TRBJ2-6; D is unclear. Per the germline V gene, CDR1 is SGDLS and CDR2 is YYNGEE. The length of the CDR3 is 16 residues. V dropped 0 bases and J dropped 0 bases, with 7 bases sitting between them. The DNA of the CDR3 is TGTGCCAGCAGCGTAGCTACAAGCTCTGGGGCCAACGTCCTGACTTTC. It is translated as CASSVATSSGANVLTF.

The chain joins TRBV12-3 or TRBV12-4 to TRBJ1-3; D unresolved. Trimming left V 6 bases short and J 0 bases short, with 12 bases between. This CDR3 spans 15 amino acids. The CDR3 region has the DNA TGTGCCAGCAGAGAGCCTGGCGCCTCTGGAAACACCATATATTTT. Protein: CASREPGASGNTIYF.

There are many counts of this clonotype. The chain's CDR3 is CASSRGQSYEQYF. The CDR3 DNA reads TGTGCCAGCAGCCGGGGACAGTCCTACGAGCAGTACTTC. The V gene is TRBV5-5, the J gene TRBJ2-7; TRBD1 matches at 7 bases. The V and J ends lost 4 bases and 1 base, in that order; junction bases with no gene match: 2. From germline, CDR1 is SGHKS and CDR2 YYEKEE (reference sequence). The CDR3 sequence is 13 residues long.

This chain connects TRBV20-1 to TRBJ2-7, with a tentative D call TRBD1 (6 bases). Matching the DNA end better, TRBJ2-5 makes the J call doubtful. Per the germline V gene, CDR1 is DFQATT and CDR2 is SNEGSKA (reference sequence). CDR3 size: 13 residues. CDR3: CSAEGGRGETQYF. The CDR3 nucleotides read TGCAGTGCGGAAGGGGGTAGGGGAGAGACCCAGTACTTC.

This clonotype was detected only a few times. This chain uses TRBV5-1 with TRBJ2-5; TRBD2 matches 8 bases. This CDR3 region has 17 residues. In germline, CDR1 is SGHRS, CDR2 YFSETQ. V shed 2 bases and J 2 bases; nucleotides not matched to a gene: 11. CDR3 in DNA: TGCGCCAGCAGCTTCCATACCCCACTAGCGGTACAAGAGACCCAGTACTTC. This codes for CASSFHTPLAVQETQYF. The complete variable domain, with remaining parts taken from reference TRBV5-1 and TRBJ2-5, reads KAGVTQTPRYLIKTRGQQVTLSCSPISGHRSVSWYQQTPGQGLQFLFEYFSETQRNKGNFPGRFSGRQFSNSRSEMNVSTLELGDSALYLCASSFHTPLAVQETQYFGPGTRLLVL.

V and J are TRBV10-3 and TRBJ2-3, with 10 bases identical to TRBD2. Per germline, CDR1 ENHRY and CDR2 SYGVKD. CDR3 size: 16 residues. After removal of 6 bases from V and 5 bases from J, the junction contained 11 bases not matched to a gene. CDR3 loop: CAISGVEERGGDTQYF. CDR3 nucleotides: TGTGCCATCAGCGGCGTAGAGGAGCGGGGGGGAGATACGCAGTATTTT.

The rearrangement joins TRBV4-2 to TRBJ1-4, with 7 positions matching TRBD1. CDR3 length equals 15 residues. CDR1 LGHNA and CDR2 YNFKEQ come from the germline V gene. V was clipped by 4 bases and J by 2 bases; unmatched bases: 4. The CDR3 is CASSRQGSTNEKLFF. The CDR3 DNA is TGTGCCAGCAGCCGACAGGGTTCGACTAATGAAAAACTGTTTTTT.

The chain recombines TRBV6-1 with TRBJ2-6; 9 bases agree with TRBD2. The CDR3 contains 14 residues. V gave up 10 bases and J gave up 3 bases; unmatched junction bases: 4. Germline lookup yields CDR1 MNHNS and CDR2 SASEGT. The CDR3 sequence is CATRAGGGANVLTF. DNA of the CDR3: TGTGCCACCCGAGCGGGAGGTGGGGCCAACGTCCTGACTTTC.

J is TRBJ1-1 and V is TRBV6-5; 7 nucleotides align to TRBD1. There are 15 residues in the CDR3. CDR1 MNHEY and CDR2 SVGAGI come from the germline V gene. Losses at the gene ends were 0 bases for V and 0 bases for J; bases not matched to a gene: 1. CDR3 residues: CASSYSGTVNTEAFF. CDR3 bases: TGTGCCAGCAGTTACTCGGGGACAGTGAACACTGAAGCTTTCTTT.

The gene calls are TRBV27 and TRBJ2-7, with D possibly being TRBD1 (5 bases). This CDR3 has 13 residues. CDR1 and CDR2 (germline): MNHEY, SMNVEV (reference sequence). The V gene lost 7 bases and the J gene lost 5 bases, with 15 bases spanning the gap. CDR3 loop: CASKKAGYNEQYF. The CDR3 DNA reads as TGTGCCAGCAAGAAAGCAGGGTACAACGAGCAGTACTTC.

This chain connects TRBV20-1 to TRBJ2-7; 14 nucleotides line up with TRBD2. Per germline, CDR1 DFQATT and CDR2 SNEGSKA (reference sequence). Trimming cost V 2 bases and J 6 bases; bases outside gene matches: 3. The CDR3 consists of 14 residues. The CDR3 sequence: CSARTGTSGGEQYF. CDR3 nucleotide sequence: TGCAGTGCTAGAACCGGGACTAGCGGGGGCGAGCAGTACTTC.

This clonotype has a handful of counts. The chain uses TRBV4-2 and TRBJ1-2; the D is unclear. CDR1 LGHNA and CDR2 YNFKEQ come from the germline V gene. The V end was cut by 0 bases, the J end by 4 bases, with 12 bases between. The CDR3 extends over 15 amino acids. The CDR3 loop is CASSQESSNPYGYTF. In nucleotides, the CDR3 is TGTGCCAGCAGCCAAGAATCCAGCAATCCCTATGGCTACACCTTC.

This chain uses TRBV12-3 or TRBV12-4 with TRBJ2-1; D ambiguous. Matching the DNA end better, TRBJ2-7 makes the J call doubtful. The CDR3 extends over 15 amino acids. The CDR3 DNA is TGTGCCAGCAGCCCCAACCTGAGCTCCTACAATGAGCAGTACTTC. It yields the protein CASSPNLSSYNEQYF.

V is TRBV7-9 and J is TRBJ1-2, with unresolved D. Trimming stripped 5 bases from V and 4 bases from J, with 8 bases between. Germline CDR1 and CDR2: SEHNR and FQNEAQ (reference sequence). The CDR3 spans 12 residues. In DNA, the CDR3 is TGTGCCAGCAGCGCCCCGCGCTATGGCTACACCTTC. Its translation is CASSAPRYGYTF. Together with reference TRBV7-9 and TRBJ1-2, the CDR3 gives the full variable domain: DTGVSQNPRHKITKRGQNVTFRCDPISEHNRLYWYRQTLGQGPEFLTYFQNEAQLEKSRLLSDRFSAERPKGSFSTLEIQRTEQGDSAMYLCASSAPRYGYTFGSGTRLTVV.

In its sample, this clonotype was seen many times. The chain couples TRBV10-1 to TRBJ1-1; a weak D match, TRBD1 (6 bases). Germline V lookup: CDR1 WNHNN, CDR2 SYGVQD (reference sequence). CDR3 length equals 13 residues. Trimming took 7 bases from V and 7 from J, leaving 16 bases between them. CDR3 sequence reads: CASTTGQSNEAFF. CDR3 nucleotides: TGCGCCAGCACTACAGGGCAATCCAATGAAGCTTTCTTT.

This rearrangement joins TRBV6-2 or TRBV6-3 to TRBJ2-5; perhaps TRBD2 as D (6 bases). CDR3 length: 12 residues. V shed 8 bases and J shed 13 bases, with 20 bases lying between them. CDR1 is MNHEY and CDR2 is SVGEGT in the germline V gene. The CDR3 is CASALDGGDRYF. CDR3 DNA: TGTGCCAGCGCACTAGACGGAGGGGACCGGTACTTC.

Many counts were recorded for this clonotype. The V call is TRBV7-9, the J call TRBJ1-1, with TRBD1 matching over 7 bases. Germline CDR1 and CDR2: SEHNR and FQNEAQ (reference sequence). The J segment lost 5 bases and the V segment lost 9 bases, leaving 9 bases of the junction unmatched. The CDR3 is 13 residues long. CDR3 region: CASSDRLGTEAFF. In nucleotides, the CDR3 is TGTGCCAGTTCGGACAGGCTGGGGACTGAAGCTTTCTTT.

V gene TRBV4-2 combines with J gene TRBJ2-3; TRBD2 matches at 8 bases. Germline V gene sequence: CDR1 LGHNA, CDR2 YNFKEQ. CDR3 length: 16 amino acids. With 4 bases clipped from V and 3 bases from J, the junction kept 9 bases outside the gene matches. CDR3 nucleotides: TGTGCCAGCAGCCCCCGGACTAGCCTTGGAACAGATACGCAGTATTTT. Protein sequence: CASSPRTSLGTDTQYF.

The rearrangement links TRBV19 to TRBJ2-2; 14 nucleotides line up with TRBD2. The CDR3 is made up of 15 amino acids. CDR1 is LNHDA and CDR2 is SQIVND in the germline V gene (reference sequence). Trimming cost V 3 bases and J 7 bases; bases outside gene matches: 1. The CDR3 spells CASSMGLAGVGELFF. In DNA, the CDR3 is TGTGCCAGTAGTATGGGACTAGCGGGAGTCGGGGAGCTGTTTTTT.

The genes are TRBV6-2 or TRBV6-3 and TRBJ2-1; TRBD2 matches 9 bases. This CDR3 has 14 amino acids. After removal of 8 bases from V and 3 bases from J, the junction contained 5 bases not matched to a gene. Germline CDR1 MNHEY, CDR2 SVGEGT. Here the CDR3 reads CASLSGSYYNEQFF. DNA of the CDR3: TGTGCCAGCCTTAGCGGGAGTTACTACAATGAGCAGTTCTTC.

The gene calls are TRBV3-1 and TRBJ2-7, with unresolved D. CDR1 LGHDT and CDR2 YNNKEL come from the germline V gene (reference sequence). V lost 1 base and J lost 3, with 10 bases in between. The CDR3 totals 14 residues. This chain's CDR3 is CASSQGPTGYEQYF. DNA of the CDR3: TGTGCCAGCAGCCAAGGCCCGACGGGCTACGAGCAGTACTTC.

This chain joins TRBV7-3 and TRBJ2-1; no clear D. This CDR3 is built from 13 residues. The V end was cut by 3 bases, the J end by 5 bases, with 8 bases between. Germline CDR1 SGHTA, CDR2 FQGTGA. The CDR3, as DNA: TGTGCCAGCAGCTTGAGTCTCGACAATGAGCAGTTCTTC. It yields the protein CASSLSLDNEQFF.

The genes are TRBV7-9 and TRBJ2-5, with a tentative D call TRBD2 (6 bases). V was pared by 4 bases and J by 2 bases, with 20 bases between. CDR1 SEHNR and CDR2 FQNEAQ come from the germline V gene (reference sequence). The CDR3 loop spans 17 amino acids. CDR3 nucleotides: TGTGCCAGCAGCTCACCTTCTGGAGGGAGTAGGCAAGAGACCCAGTACTTC. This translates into CASSSPSGGSRQETQYF.

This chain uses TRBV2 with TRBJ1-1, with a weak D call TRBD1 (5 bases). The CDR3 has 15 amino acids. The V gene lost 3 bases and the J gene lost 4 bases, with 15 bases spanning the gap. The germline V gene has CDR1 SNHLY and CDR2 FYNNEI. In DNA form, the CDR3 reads TGTGCCAGCAGTGATATATGGCAGGGTAGCACTGAAGCTTTCTTT. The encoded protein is CASSDIWQGSTEAFF.